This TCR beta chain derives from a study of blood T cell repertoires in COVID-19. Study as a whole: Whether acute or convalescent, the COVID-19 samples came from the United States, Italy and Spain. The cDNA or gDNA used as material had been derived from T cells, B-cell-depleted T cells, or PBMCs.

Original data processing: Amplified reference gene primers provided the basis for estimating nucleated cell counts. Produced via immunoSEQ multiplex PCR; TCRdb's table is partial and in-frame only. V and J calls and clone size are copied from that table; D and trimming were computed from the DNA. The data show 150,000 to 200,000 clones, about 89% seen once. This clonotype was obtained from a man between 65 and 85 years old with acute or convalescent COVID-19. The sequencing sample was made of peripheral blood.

CDR3 DNA sequence: TGCGCCAGCAGTGAACTTCTAGGGGTGAGCTATGGCTACACCTTC. It codes for CASSELLGVSYGYTF. The chain carries TRBV10-2 and TRBJ1-2; tentatively, D is TRBD1 (5 bases). The germline gives CDR1 WSHSY, CDR2 SAAADI. This CDR3 is built from 15 residues. The ends were cut back, 3 bases at V and 4 bases at J, with 15 bases in the middle.